This TCR beta chain came from a study of cytomegalovirus exposure and HLA in healthy donors. CDR3 length: 15 amino acids. Per germline, CDR1 SGHAT and CDR2 FQNNGV. After removal of 5 bases from V and 2 bases from J, the junction contained 4 bases not matched to a gene. PCR was performed using 60 Vbeta and 13 Jbeta primers. The assay was immunoSEQ multiplex PCR, and TCRdb's table has in-frame clones only and misses some. The table lists around 170,000 clones, 80% of them singletons. The TCR was taken from a man in his forties in good health and CMV-seronegative. V usage is TRBV11-2 and J usage is TRBJ2-3, with TRBD2 identical over 10 bases. Sequenced material: PBMCs. CDR3 DNA sequence: TGTGCCAGCAGCGTCCTAGCGGGGGCCACAGATACGCAGTATTTT. Translation gives CASSVLAGATDTQYF.